This T cell receptor (beta chain) stems from a study of T cells in Graves' hyperthyroidism and ophthalmopathy. Study results and caveats: Blood also showed most of the thyroid clonotypes that were expanded above 0.001.

Researchers took RNA transcripts and amplified the TCR beta CDR3 regions from them. HTBI primers were used for first-round RT-PCR of the TCR CDR3. Using its own MiXCR run on the multiplex PCR reads, TCRdb lists one record per CDR3 protein. The table shows roughly 500,000 distinct CDR3 sequences, with roughly 16% occurring only once. A remark on this clonotype: The antigen is unknown.

The trim removed 5 bases at V and 1 base at J, leaving 7 bases unmatched. Germline values: CDR1 SQVTM, CDR2 ANQGSEA. CDR3 length: 15 residues. Criteria for exclusion of patients were uncontrolled infection, other autoimmune disease, pregnancy or lactation. The rearrangement uses TRBV29-1 and TRBJ2-1, with 8 bases that match TRBD2. This TCR was recovered from a woman aged 25 to 39 with Graves' ophthalmopathy. Sequenced input: blood. The CDR3 bases are TGCAGCGTTTGGGAACGACTAGCGTCCTACAATGAGCAGTTCTTC. It encodes CSVWERLASYNEQFF.